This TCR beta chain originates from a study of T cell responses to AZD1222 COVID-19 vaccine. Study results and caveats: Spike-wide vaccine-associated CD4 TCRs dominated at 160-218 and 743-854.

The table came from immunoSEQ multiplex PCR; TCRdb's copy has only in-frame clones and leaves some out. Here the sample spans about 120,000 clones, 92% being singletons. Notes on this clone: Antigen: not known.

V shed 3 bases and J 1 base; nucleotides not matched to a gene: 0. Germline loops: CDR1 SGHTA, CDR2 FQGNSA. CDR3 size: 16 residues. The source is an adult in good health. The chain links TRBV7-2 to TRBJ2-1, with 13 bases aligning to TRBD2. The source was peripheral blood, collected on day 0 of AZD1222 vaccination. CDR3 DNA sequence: TGTGCCAGCAGCTTGACTAGCGGGGGGTCCTACAATGAGCAGTTCTTC. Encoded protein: CASSLTSGGSYNEQFF. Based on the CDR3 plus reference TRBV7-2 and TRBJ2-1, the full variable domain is GAGVSQSPSNKVTEKGKDVELRCDPISGHTALYWYRQSLGQGLEFLIYFQGNSAPDKSGLPSDRFSAERTGGSVSTLTIQRTQQEDSAVYLCASSLTSGGSYNEQFFGPGTRLTVL.